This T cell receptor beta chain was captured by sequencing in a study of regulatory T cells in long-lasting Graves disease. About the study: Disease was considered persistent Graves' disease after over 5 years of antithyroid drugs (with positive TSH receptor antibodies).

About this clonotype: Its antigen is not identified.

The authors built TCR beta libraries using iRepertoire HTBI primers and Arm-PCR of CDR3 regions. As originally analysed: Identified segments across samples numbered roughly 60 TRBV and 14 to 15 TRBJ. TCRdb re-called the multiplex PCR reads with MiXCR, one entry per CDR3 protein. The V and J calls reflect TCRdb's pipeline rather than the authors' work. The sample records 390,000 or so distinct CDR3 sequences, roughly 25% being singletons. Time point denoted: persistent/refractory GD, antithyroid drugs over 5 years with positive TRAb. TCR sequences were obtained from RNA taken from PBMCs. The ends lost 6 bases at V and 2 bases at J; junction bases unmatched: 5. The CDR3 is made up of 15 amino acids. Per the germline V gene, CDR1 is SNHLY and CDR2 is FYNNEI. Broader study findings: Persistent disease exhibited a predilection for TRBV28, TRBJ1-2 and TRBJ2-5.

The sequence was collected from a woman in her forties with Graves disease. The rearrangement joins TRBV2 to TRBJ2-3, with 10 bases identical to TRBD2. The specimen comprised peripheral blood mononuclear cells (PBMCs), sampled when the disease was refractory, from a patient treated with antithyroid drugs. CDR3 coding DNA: TGTGCCAGCAGCTGGACTAGCGGCGACACAGATACGCAGTATTTT. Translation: CASSWTSGDTDTQYF.